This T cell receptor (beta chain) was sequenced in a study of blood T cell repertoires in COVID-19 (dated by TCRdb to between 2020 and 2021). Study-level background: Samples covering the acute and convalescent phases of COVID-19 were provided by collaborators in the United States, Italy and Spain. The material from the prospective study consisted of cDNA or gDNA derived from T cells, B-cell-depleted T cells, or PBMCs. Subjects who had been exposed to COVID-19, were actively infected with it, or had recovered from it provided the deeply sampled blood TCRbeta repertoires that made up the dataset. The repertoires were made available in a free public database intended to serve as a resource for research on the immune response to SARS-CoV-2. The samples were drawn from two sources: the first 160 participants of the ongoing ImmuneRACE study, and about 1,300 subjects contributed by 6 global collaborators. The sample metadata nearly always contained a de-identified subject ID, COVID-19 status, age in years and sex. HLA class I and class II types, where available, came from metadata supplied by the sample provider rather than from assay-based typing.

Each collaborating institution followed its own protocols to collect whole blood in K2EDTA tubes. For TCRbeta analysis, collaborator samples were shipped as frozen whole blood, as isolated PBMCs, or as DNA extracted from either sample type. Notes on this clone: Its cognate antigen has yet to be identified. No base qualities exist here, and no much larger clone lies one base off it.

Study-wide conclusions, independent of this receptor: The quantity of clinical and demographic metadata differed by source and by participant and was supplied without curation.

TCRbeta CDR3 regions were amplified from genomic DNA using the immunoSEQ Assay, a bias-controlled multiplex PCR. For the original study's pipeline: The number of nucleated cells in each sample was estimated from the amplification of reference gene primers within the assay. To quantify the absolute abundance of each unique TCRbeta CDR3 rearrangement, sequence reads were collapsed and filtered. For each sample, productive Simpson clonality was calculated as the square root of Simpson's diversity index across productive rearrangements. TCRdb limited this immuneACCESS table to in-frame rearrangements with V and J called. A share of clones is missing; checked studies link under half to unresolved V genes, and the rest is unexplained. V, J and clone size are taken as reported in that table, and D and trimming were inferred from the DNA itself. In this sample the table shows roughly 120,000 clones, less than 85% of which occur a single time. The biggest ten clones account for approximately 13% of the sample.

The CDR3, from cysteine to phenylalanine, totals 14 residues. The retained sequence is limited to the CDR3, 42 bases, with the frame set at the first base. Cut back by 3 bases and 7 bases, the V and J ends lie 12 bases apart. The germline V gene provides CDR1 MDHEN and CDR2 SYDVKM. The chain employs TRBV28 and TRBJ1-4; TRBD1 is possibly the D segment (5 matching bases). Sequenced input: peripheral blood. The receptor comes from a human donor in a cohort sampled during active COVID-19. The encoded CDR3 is CASSLWQGGEKLFF. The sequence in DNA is TGTGCCAGCAGTTTGTGGCAGGGAGGTGAAAAACTGTTTTTT. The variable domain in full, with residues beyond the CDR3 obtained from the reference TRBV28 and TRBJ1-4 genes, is DVKVTQSSRYLVKRTGEKVFLECVQDMDHENMFWYRQDPGLGLRLIYFSYDVKMKEKGDIPEGYSVSREKKERFSLILESASTNQTSMYLCASSLWQGGEKLFFGSGTQLSVL.